The 28 T cell receptor beta chains below all came from one sample that was sequenced in a study of vaccination and CD4 T cells after COVID-19. At the Johns Hopkins FTIC core, DNA taken from cultured CD4+ T cells was sequenced by way of the Oncomine TCR Beta short-read assay. Each CDR3 protein gets one entry after TCRdb re-called the PCR reads with MiXCR. This table has over 15,000 distinct CDR3 sequences, about three quarters appearing once. The treatment is: approximately nine-day PBMC culture with coronavirus spike peptide pools or control peptides (ViraFEST assay). Their antigens remain unidentified. The sequencing input was CD4+ T cells from blood, cultured in vitro. The receptors shown here come from a human donor who had recovered from COVID-19.

This clonotype was found once. V usage is TRBV28 and J usage is TRBJ1-5, with D perhaps matching TRBD1 (5 bases). This CDR3 contains 15 residues. Germline assignment: CDR1 MDHEN and CDR2 SYDVKM. The V end was cut by 5 bases, the J end by 3 bases, with 14 bases between. The DNA of the CDR3 is TGTGCCAGCAGTCCCCAAGGGGCCTACAATCAGCCCCAGCATTTT. Protein: CASSPQGAYNQPQHF.

This clonotype showed up just once. V is TRBV6-2 or TRBV6-3 and J is TRBJ2-3; 10 nucleotides match TRBD2. The J segment lost 1 base and the V segment lost 6 bases, leaving 4 bases of the junction unmatched. The CDR3 covers 15 residues. From germline, CDR1 is MNHEY and CDR2 SVGEGT. The CDR3: CASRTGTSGTDTQYF. The CDR3 DNA is TGTGCCAGCAGAACCGGGACTAGCGGCACAGATACGCAGTATTTT.

The J gene is TRBJ2-6, the V gene TRBV15, with 10 bases lining up with TRBD2. The CDR3 totals 19 residues. Germline V gives CDR1 LNHNV, CDR2 YYDKDF (reference sequence). V trimming: 0 bases; J trimming: 0 bases; junction bases outside the gene matches: 5. The CDR3 sequence is CATSRDVSGRISGANVLTF. The DNA of the CDR3 is TGTGCCACCAGCAGAGATGTTAGCGGGAGGATCTCTGGGGCCAACGTCCTGACTTTC.

This clonotype was observed once. At one of its ends the junction is not consistent with the germline gene, which may arise from a read error. The rearrangement uses TRBV7-6 and TRBJ2-5, with 7 bases identical to TRBD1. Germline V gives CDR1 SGHVS, CDR2 FNYEAQ. This CDR3 is built from 16 residues. CDR3 residues: CASSLGPGGPQETQYF. DNA for the CDR3: TGTGCTAGCAGCTTAGGGCCAGGGGGACCACAAGAGACCCAGTACTTC.

CDR3 nucleotide sequence: TGTGCCAGCAGCTTAAAGGGACTAGCGGTTACCTACGAGCAGTACTTC. Translation gives CASSLKGLAVTYEQYF. This chain joins TRBV7-2 and TRBJ2-7, with 11 bases lining up with TRBD2. This CDR3 is 16 amino acids long. The germline CDR1 and CDR2 sequences are SGHTA and FQGNSA. V lost 2 bases, J lost 2 bases, and 5 bases stayed unmatched.

This sequence joins TRBV6-5 and TRBJ2-2, with 9 nucleotides matching TRBD1. Germline V lookup: CDR1 MNHEY, CDR2 SVGAGI. Trimming took 2 bases from V and 4 from J; bases not matched to a gene: 5. This CDR3 region has 16 residues. The CDR3 sequence is CASSYGGGQGTGELFF. CDR3 DNA: TGTGCCAGCAGTTACGGAGGGGGACAGGGCACCGGGGAGCTGTTTTTT.

V is TRBV20-1 and J is TRBJ1-5; D not certain. The CDR3 totals 13 residues. V lost 6 bases, J lost 2 bases, and 11 bases lay in between. CDR1 is DFQATT and CDR2 is SNEGSKA in the germline V gene (reference sequence). The CDR3 DNA reads TGCAGTGCCGGGTGGGGAGGCAATCAGCCCCAGCATTTT. This sequence encodes CSAGWGGNQPQHF.

The V call is TRBV7-9, the J call TRBJ1-2; weak D call: TRBD1 (5 bases). CDR3 size: 15 residues. Germline V gene sequence: CDR1 SEHNR, CDR2 FQNEAQ (reference sequence). Trimming cost V 1 base and J 4 bases, with 13 bases left between them. CDR3: CASSLVGRRAYGYTF. CDR3 in DNA: TGTGCCAGCAGCTTAGTGGGGCGGAGGGCCTATGGCTACACCTTC. The full variable domain, in which reference TRBV7-9 and TRBJ1-2 provide the parts outside the CDR3, is DTGVSQNPRHKITKRGQNVTFRCDPISEHNRLYWYRQTLGQGPEFLTYFQNEAQLEKSRLLSDRFSAERPKGSFSTLEIQRTEQGDSAMYLCASSLVGRRAYGYTFGSGTRLTVV.

The CDR3 region has the DNA TGTGCCACGCACCAGGGGGCGGCTCAGCCCCAGCATTTT. It yields the protein CATHQGAAQPQHF. V is TRBV2 and J is TRBJ1-5; the match to TRBD1 covers 8 bases. Germline trimming cut 10 bases from V and 6 bases from J; bases unmatched to any gene: 8. The CDR3 loop spans 13 amino acids. Per the germline V gene, CDR1 is SNHLY and CDR2 is FYNNEI.

This sequence joins TRBV7-2 and TRBJ2-2, with 8 nucleotides matching TRBD1. The trim removed 2 bases at V and 5 bases at J, leaving 7 bases unmatched. The CDR3 has 16 amino acids. The V gene's germline CDR1 is SGHTA and CDR2 FQGNSA. For the CDR3, the DNA is TGTGCCAGCAGCTTACAGGGGGCGCTGAGGACCGGGGAGCTGTTTTTT. Translation: CASSLQGALRTGELFF.

This sequence joins TRBV27 and TRBJ1-2; D remains unclear. The CDR3 totals 14 residues. V shed 5 bases and J shed 8 bases, with 18 bases lying between them. Germline loops: CDR1 MNHEY, CDR2 SMNVEV (reference sequence). The CDR3 DNA reads TGTGCCAGCAGTAAAACAGTAGCCTTGGGGGGCTACACCTTC. It is translated as CASSKTVALGGYTF.

This clonotype appeared a single time. This sequence joins TRBV5-4 and TRBJ2-7; TRBD2 matches at 9 bases. The germline V gene encodes CDR1 SGHNT and CDR2 YYREEE (reference sequence). Trimming cost V 5 bases and J 6 bases; bases outside gene matches: 9. The CDR3 runs to 14 residues. CDR3: CASSNSGRTVEQYF. In DNA form, the CDR3 reads TGTGCCAGCAGTAATAGCGGGAGAACGGTCGAGCAGTACTTC.

The rearrangement joins TRBV2 to TRBJ2-4; 7 positions match TRBD1. CDR1 SNHLY and CDR2 FYNNEI come from the germline V gene. Losses at the gene ends were 6 bases for V and 8 bases for J; bases not matched to a gene: 4. This CDR3 comprises 12 residues. In nucleotides, the CDR3 is TGTGCCAGCAGATGGCAGGGGGACATTCAGTACTTC. This translates into CASRWQGDIQYF.

The CDR3 here is CASSRTANTEAFF. The CDR3 DNA follows: TGTGCCAGCAGCCGGACAGCCAACACTGAAGCTTTCTTT. The rearrangement links TRBV7-6 to TRBJ1-1; D is possibly TRBD1 (6 bases). The CDR3 spans 13 residues. CDR1 and CDR2 from the germline V gene are SGHVS and FNYEAQ. V lost 5 bases to trimming and J lost 2 bases, with 9 bases between them.

This clonotype was observed a few times. This chain connects TRBV7-2 to TRBJ1-2, with TRBD1 matching 9 bases. CDR1 and CDR2 from the germline V gene are SGHTA and FQGNSA. The CDR3 has 15 residues. The J segment lost 6 bases and the V segment lost 5 bases, leaving 10 bases of the junction unmatched. In nucleotides, the CDR3 is TGTGCCAGCAGCGCACCGGACAGGGGAAAGCATGGCTACACCTTC. Its protein product is CASSAPDRGKHGYTF.

The J gene is TRBJ2-3, the V gene TRBV7-9; TRBD1 matches 7 bases. Germline V gene data show CDR1 as SEHNR and CDR2 as FQNEAQ (reference sequence). V gave up 4 bases and J gave up 2 bases; unmatched junction bases: 6. The length of the CDR3 is 15 residues. CDR3 residues: CASSYRQGITDTQYF. The CDR3 nucleotides read TGTGCCAGCAGCTACCGACAGGGAATCACAGATACGCAGTATTTT. The full variable domain, with the rest looked up from reference TRBV7-9 and TRBJ2-3, is DTGVSQNPRHKITKRGQNVTFRCDPISEHNRLYWYRQTLGQGPEFLTYFQNEAQLEKSRLLSDRFSAERPKGSFSTLEIQRTEQGDSAMYLCASSYRQGITDTQYFGPGTRLTVL.

The rearrangement uses TRBV5-1 and TRBJ2-5; weak D call: TRBD1 (6 bases). V was shortened by 4 bases and J by 1 base, with 14 bases between the two germline ends. In germline, CDR1 is SGHRS, CDR2 YFSETQ. This CDR3 has 15 amino acids. The CDR3 bases are TGCGCCAGCAGCCCTGGACAGTTTGTCCAAGAGACCCAGTACTTC. Translating gives CASSPGQFVQETQYF.

The V gene is TRBV7-9, the J gene TRBJ2-5; 8 positions agree with TRBD2. This CDR3 comprises 16 residues. Germline assignment: CDR1 SEHNR and CDR2 FQNEAQ (reference sequence). Trimming removed 4 bases from V and 1 base from J; junction bases left unmatched: 8. The CDR3 region has the DNA TGTGCCAGCAGCTCCTGGGGCCGGGGGGGCCAAGAGACCCAGTACTTC. This translates into CASSSWGRGGQETQYF.

This clonotype was seen a handful of times. The rearrangement joins TRBV20-1 to TRBJ1-1; D unclear. The CDR3 loop spans 13 amino acids. Germline lookup yields CDR1 DFQATT and CDR2 SNEGSKA (reference sequence). V was trimmed by 0 bases and J by 8 bases, leaving 13 bases between them. The CDR3 DNA sequence: TGCAGTGCTAGAGATCCCCTGTCCCTGGAAGCTTTCTTT. This encodes CSARDPLSLEAFF.

This clonotype was observed a single time. This chain uses TRBV11-2 with TRBJ1-3, with D perhaps TRBD1 (6 bases). This CDR3 spans 16 amino acids. CDR1 and CDR2 from the germline V gene are SGHAT and FQNNGV. The germline V and J ends were trimmed by 5 bases and 8 bases, with 22 bases remaining between them. CDR3 protein: CASSPSLGGAQDTIYF. CDR3 DNA: TGTGCCAGCAGCCCCTCCTTGGGGGGGGCTCAGGACACCATATATTTT.

This chain connects TRBV30 to TRBJ1-5; D unresolved. CDR1 is GTSNPN and CDR2 is SVGIG in the germline V gene (reference sequence). This CDR3 spans 14 amino acids. V lost 0 bases to trimming and J lost 2 bases, with 8 bases between them. CDR3 protein: CAWSVPGGNQPQHF. In DNA, the CDR3 is TGTGCCTGGAGTGTACCCGGGGGCAATCAGCCCCAGCATTTT.

The chain uses TRBV20-1 and TRBJ2-5; D might be TRBD2 (6 bases). The CDR3 totals 13 residues. Germline values: CDR1 DFQATT, CDR2 SNEGSKA (reference sequence). Trimming removed 2 bases at V and 1 base at J, with 8 bases between. CDR3: CSARPGLQETQYF. CDR3 nucleotides: TGCAGTGCTAGACCGGGACTCCAAGAGACCCAGTACTTC.

V gene TRBV24-1 combines with J gene TRBJ2-1; 9 bases match TRBD2. V shed 6 bases and J 0 bases; nucleotides not matched to a gene: 14. The V gene's germline CDR1 is KGHDR and CDR2 SFDVKD. The CDR3 runs 19 residues. Here the CDR3 reads CATSPTVGIAGVSYNEQFF. CDR3 DNA: TGTGCCACCAGTCCGACCGTAGGGATAGCGGGAGTCTCCTACAATGAGCAGTTCTTC.

CDR3 nucleotides: TGCAGTGCACAAACAGGGGACTATGGCTACACCTTC. Its protein product is CSAQTGDYGYTF. The V call is TRBV20-1, the J call TRBJ1-2; 7 bases match TRBD1. V lost 6 bases and J lost 3; bases outside the gene matches: 4. The CDR3 spans 12 residues. The germline V gene has CDR1 DFQATT and CDR2 SNEGSKA (reference sequence).

The chain recombines TRBV20-1 with TRBJ1-1, with D possibly being TRBD1 (5 bases). CDR1 DFQATT and CDR2 SNEGSKA come from the germline V gene (reference sequence). The CDR3 covers 14 residues. The germline V and J ends were trimmed by 2 bases and 2 bases, with 12 bases remaining between them. Here the CDR3 reads CSARPTATNTEAFF. CDR3 DNA sequence: TGCAGTGCTAGACCGACAGCCACAAACACTGAAGCTTTCTTT.

V usage is TRBV12-3 or TRBV12-4 and J usage is TRBJ1-5, with TRBD1 identical over 7 bases. The CDR3 loop spans 13 amino acids. With V trimmed by 8 bases and J by 2 bases, 3 bases remained unmatched. CDR3 amino acids: CASLDRGNQPQHF. The DNA for the CDR3 is TGTGCCAGCTTAGACAGGGGCAATCAGCCCCAGCATTTT.

V usage is TRBV27 and J usage is TRBJ2-5; weak D call: TRBD1 (5 bases). V was pared by 5 bases and J by 5 bases, with 9 bases between. The germline V gene encodes CDR1 MNHEY and CDR2 SMNVEV (reference sequence). The CDR3 sequence is 12 residues long. The DNA of the CDR3 is TGTGCCAGCAGTACGAGACAGGAGACCCAGTACTTC. Translated: CASSTRQETQYF.

By its share, this clonotype is medium-sized (0.01 to 0.1%). At one of its ends the junction is not consistent with the germline gene, which may arise from a read error. V gene TRBV7-7 combines with J gene TRBJ2-3; TRBD2 agrees at 9 bases. Germline assignment: CDR1 SSHAT and CDR2 FNYEAQ (reference sequence). This CDR3 is 16 amino acids long. CDR3 sequence: CASSLGGGRAGDTQYF. Written as DNA, the CDR3 is TGTGCTAGCAGCTTAGGAGGCGGGAGGGCAGGAGATACGCAGTATTTT. The full variable domain, with the rest looked up from reference TRBV7-7 and TRBJ2-3, is GAGVSQSPRYKVTKRGQDVTLRCDPISSHATLYWYQQALGQGPEFLTYFNYEAQPDKSGLPSDRFSAERPEGSISTLTIQRTEQRDSAMYRCASSLGGGRAGDTQYFGPGTRLTVL.